This T cell receptor beta chain was sequenced in a study of blood T cell repertoires in COVID-19. Study details: Samples taken during acute and convalescent COVID-19 were collected in the United States, Italy and Spain.

Original data processing: Reference gene primer amplification gave estimated nucleated cell counts. Repertoires were generated with immunoSEQ multiplex PCR, while TCRdb's copy carries only in-frame clones and drops some. V and J calls and clone size are those listed in that table; D and trimming were worked out from the DNA. This table has a few hundred thousand clones, approximately 85% appearing once. All enrollees were about 18 to 100 years old and from about two dozen US areas. Either two negative PCRs, clearance, or symptom resolution qualified Cohort 3 donors as recovered. The germline V and J ends were trimmed by 4 bases and 2 bases, with 20 bases remaining between them. Per the germline V gene, CDR1 is MNHEY and CDR2 is SMNVEV (reference sequence). CDR3 size: 17 residues.

This chain uses TRBV27 with TRBJ1-2; TRBD1 is a possible D gene (6 bases). The TCR comes from a woman between 25 and 40 years old who had recovered from COVID-19. Sequenced: PBMCs or T cells enriched from blood (not recorded which). The CDR3: CASSSLRGPGDNYGYTF. The CDR3 coding sequence is TGTGCCAGCAGTTCTCTCCGAGGCCCAGGGGACAACTATGGCTACACCTTC.